These 19 T cell receptor beta chains share one sample of origin, sequenced in a study of cytomegalovirus exposure and HLA in healthy donors. A multiplex PCR was run with 60 Vbeta primers and 13 Jbeta primers. Measured with immunoSEQ multiplex PCR; TCRdb has only the in-frame clones, and not every one. The profile shows around 250,000 clones, about 81% of them singletons. Specimen: PBMCs. The origin of the receptors is a woman between 55 and 75 years old in good health and CMV-seropositive.

This clone has only one observation. This rearrangement joins TRBV13 to TRBJ1-1; D perhaps matches TRBD1 (5 bases). The CDR3 totals 14 residues. V was trimmed by 3 bases and J by 7 bases, leaving 15 bases between them. The germline CDR1 and CDR2 sequences are PRHDT and FYEKMQ (reference sequence). DNA for the CDR3: TGTGCCAGCAGCTTTCAGGGTTCTGGGCGTGAAGCTTTCTTT. It encodes CASSFQGSGREAFF. Full variable domain (remainder filled in from reference TRBV13 and TRBJ1-1): AAGVIQSPRHLIKEKRETATLKCYPIPRHDTVYWYQQGPGQDPQFLISFYEKMQSDKGSIPDRFSAQQFSDYHSELNMSSLELGDSALYFCASSFQGSGREAFFGQGTRLTVV.

The chain carries TRBV14 and TRBJ2-1; TRBD2 is a possible D gene (5 bases). Germline V gene data show CDR1 as SGHDN and CDR2 as FVKESK. The CDR3 runs to 15 residues. The V and J ends lost 1 base and 3 bases respectively, with 10 bases between them. The CDR3 region is CASSQVYGVYNEQFF. CDR3 nucleotides: TGTGCCAGCAGCCAAGTGTACGGGGTCTACAATGAGCAGTTCTTC.

V is TRBV29-1 and J is TRBJ2-3, with TRBD1 matching 7 bases. Trimming took 2 bases from V and 2 from J; bases not matched to a gene: 7. CDR1 is SQVTM, CDR2 ANQGSEA, per germline. This CDR3 contains 15 residues. CDR3 DNA: TGCAGCGTTGAACAGGGACAGCTCCACACAGATACGCAGTATTTT. Residues: CSVEQGQLHTDTQYF.

This chain uses TRBV30 with TRBJ2-7; 12 bases fit TRBD2. The junction had 1 base not matched to a gene; V was cut back by 4 bases and J by 3 bases. CDR1 and CDR2 from the germline V gene are GTSNPN and SVGIG (reference sequence). The CDR3 loop spans 13 amino acids. The CDR3 reads CAWKLAGGYEQYF. In nucleotides, the CDR3 is TGTGCCTGGAAACTAGCGGGAGGCTACGAGCAGTACTTC.

Comments on this clone: Other DNA sequences within the sample encode an identical CDR3. The gene calls are TRBV5-1 and TRBJ1-1; TRBD1 matches at 8 bases. The junction had 5 bases not matched to a gene; V was cut back by 2 bases and J by 5 bases. The V gene's germline CDR1 is SGHRS and CDR2 YFSETQ. The CDR3 length is 14 residues. The CDR3 nucleotides are TGCGCCAGCAGCTTAGGACAGGGAGGTACTGAAGCTTTCTTT. It translates to CASSLGQGGTEAFF.

CDR3 nucleotide sequence: TGTGCCAGCACCGGGGAGGGATCCGATCAGCCCCAGCATTTT. It yields the protein CASTGEGSDQPQHF. The V gene is TRBV7-9, the J gene TRBJ1-5; unclear D gene. Per germline, CDR1 SEHNR and CDR2 FQNEAQ (reference sequence). Trimming pared 7 bases from V and 5 bases from J, leaving 15 bases between. The CDR3 is made up of 14 amino acids. The full variable domain, in which reference TRBV7-9 and TRBJ1-5 provide the parts outside the CDR3, is DTGVSQNPRHKITKRGQNVTFRCDPISEHNRLYWYRQTLGQGPEFLTYFQNEAQLEKSRLLSDRFSAERPKGSFSTLEIQRTEQGDSAMYLCASTGEGSDQPQHFGDGTRLSIL.

The V and J genes are TRBV4-1 and TRBJ2-7; 12 bases map to TRBD2. Germline CDR1 and CDR2: MGHRA and YSYEKL. This CDR3 has 16 residues. V was pared by 4 bases and J by 2 bases, with 6 bases of the junction left unmatched. This chain's CDR3 is CASSRGLAGETYEQYF. The CDR3 DNA follows: TGCGCCAGCAGCCGGGGACTAGCGGGTGAAACCTACGAGCAGTACTTC.

This clone was seen more than once but under ten times. This chain connects TRBV5-1 to TRBJ2-1; 10 bases are a match to TRBD2. V trimming: 4 bases; J trimming: 5 bases; junction bases outside the gene matches: 15. Per germline, CDR1 SGHRS and CDR2 YFSETQ. CDR3 length: 18 residues. The CDR3 loop reads CASSPRSSVLAGDNEQFF. CDR3 bases: TGCGCCAGCAGCCCCCGGAGTTCCGTGCTAGCGGGAGACAATGAGCAGTTCTTC.

The rearrangement joins TRBV4-1 to TRBJ2-5, with TRBD1 identical over 7 bases. The J call may be incorrect, as the DNA end agrees better with TRBJ2-7. The CDR3 has 15 amino acids. CDR1 is MGHRA and CDR2 is YSYEKL in the germline V gene. In nucleotides, the CDR3 is TGCGCCAGCAGCCGAGGGACAGCCAGCTCCTACGAGCAGTACTTC. It yields the protein CASSRGTASSYEQYF.

V and J are TRBV19 and TRBJ1-5; perhaps TRBD1 as D (5 bases). This CDR3 is 15 amino acids long. Germline V gene lookup returns CDR1 LNHDA and CDR2 SQIVND (reference sequence). The ends were cut back, 5 bases at V and 1 base at J, with 12 bases in the middle. CDR3 region: CASSPLGGSNQPQHF. In DNA form, the CDR3 reads TGTGCCAGTAGTCCCCTGGGGGGAAGCAATCAGCCCCAGCATTTT.

The V and J genes are TRBV5-1 and TRBJ2-1; TRBD2 aligns across 9 bases. Germline CDR1 SGHRS, CDR2 YFSETQ. The ends lost 4 bases at V and 9 bases at J; junction bases unmatched: 8. This CDR3 has 14 amino acids. The CDR3 reads CASSLSGRVAEQFF. In nucleotides, the CDR3 is TGCGCCAGCAGCCTTAGCGGGAGAGTGGCTGAGCAGTTCTTC.

This chain uses TRBV15 with TRBJ1-1, with D perhaps matching TRBD1 (5 bases). The CDR3 loop spans 15 amino acids. Trimming pared 0 bases from V and 1 base from J, leaving 9 bases between. Germline V gene data show CDR1 as LNHNV and CDR2 as YYDKDF (reference sequence). The CDR3 DNA follows: TGTGCCACCAGCAGAGATGCAGGGAAGAACACTGAAGCTTTCTTT. Protein product: CATSRDAGKNTEAFF. Variable domain in full (rest from reference TRBV15 and TRBJ1-1): DAMVIQNPRYQVTQFGKPVTLSCSQTLNHNVMYWYQQKSSQAPKLLFHYYDKDFNNEADTPDNFQSRRPNTSFCFLDIRSPGLGDTAMYLCATSRDAGKNTEAFFGQGTRLTVV.

This clone was detected once. The rearrangement uses TRBV6-1 and TRBJ2-1; possibly TRBD2 for D (5 bases). Germline loops: CDR1 MNHNS, CDR2 SASEGT. Trimming took off 1 base at V and 10 bases at J, with 23 bases between the two ends. The CDR3 runs 17 residues. The CDR3 sequence is CASSEDILREFGGEQFF. CDR3 nucleotide sequence: TGTGCCAGCAGTGAAGACATCCTTAGGGAGTTCGGTGGGGAGCAGTTCTTC.

The table lists this clone with a few counts. The chain is built from TRBV19 and TRBJ1-1, with 7 bases fitting TRBD1. CDR3 length equals 13 residues. In germline, CDR1 is LNHDA, CDR2 SQIVND (reference sequence). Trimming removed 1 base from V and 4 bases from J; junction bases left unmatched: 0. The CDR3 reads CASSIGTGTEAFF. CDR3 sequence (DNA): TGTGCCAGTAGTATAGGGACAGGCACTGAAGCTTTCTTT. The full variable domain, its missing parts supplied by reference TRBV19 and TRBJ1-1, is DGGITQSPKYLFRKEGQNVTLSCEQNLNHDAMYWYRQDPGQGLRLIYYSQIVNDFQKGDIAEGYSVSREKKESFPLTVTSAQKNPTAFYLCASSIGTGTEAFFGQGTRLTVV.

The chain combines TRBV7-9 with TRBJ2-1; tentative D call: TRBD1 (6 bases). The CDR3 is made up of 14 amino acids. Germline V gene data show CDR1 as SEHNR and CDR2 as FQNEAQ (reference sequence). V was shortened by 6 bases and J by 6 bases, with 15 bases between the two germline ends. This chain's CDR3 is CASSYIQGINEQFF. CDR3 bases: TGTGCCAGCAGTTACATACAGGGTATCAATGAGCAGTTCTTC.

DNA of the CDR3: TGTGCCAGGTTATCGGGGAGGTTGCGGGAGCAGTACTTC. Translation: CARLSGRLREQYF. The V gene is TRBV6-5, the J gene TRBJ2-7; perhaps TRBD2 as D (6 bases). The CDR3 totals 13 residues. V shed 9 bases and J shed 7 bases, with 19 bases lying between them. The germline V gene encodes CDR1 MNHEY and CDR2 SVGAGI.

This chain connects TRBV27 to TRBJ2-3; 12 bases align to TRBD1. Per germline, CDR1 MNHEY and CDR2 SMNVEV (reference sequence). Germline trimming cut 7 bases from V and 4 bases from J; bases unmatched to any gene: 12. The CDR3 has 17 amino acids. The CDR3 nucleotides read TGTGCCAGCACCCGCCGGGACAGGGGGCTCCTGTCAGATACGCAGTATTTT. As protein: CASTRRDRGLLSDTQYF.

The chain links TRBV30 to TRBJ1-1; D not resolved. Per the germline V gene, CDR1 is GTSNPN and CDR2 is SVGIG (reference sequence). Trimming removed 0 bases from V and 5 bases from J, with 4 bases in between. The CDR3 covers 11 residues. CDR3 protein: CAWSVLTEAFF. The CDR3 bases are TGTGCCTGGAGTGTACTTACTGAAGCTTTCTTT.

The genes are TRBV9 and TRBJ2-1, with a possible D match to TRBD2 (6 bases). This CDR3 region has 17 residues. The V end lost 3 bases, the J end lost 0 bases, and 16 bases lay between the germline ends. Germline CDR1 SGDLS, CDR2 YYNGEE. The CDR3 is CASSAGWEVSSYNEQFF. CDR3 in DNA: TGTGCCAGCAGCGCGGGATGGGAGGTTAGCTCCTACAATGAGCAGTTCTTC. Together with reference TRBV9 and TRBJ2-1, the CDR3 gives the full variable domain: DSGVTQTPKHLITATGQRVTLRCSPRSGDLSVYWYQQSLDQGLQFLIQYYNGEERAKGNILERFSAQQFPDLHSELNLSSLELGDSALYFCASSAGWEVSSYNEQFFGPGTRLTVL.